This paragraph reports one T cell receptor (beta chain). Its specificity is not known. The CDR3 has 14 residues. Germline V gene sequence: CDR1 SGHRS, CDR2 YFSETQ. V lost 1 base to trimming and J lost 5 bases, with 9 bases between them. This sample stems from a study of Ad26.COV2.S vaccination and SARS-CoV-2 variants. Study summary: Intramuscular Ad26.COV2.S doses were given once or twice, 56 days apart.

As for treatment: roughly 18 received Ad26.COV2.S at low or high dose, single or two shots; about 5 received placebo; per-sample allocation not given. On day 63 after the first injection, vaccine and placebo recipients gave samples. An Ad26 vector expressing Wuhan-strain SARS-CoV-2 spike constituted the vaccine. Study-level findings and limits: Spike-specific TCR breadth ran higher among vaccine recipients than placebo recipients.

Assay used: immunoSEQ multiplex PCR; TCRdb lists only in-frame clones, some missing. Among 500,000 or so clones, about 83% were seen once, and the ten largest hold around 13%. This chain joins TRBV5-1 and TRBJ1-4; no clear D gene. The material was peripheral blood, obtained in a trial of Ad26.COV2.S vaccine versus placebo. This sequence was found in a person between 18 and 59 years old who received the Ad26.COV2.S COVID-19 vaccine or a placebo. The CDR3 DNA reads TGCGCCAGCAGCTTGAAGCCCGACAATGAAAAACTGTTTTTT. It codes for CASSLKPDNEKLFF.